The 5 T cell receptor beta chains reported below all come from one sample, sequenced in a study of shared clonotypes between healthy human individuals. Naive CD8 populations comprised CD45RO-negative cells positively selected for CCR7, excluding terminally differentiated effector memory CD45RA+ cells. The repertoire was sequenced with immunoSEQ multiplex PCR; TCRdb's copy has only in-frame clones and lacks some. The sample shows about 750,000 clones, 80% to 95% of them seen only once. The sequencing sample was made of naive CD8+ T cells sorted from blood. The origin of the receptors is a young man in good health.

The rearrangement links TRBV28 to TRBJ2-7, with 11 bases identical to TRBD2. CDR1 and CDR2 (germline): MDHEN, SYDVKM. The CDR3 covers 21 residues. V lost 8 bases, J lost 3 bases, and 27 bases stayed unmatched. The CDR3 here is CASWGEGGDLTSGRADYEQYF. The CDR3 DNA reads TGTGCCAGCTGGGGGGAAGGGGGAGACCTAACTAGCGGGAGAGCGGACTACGAGCAGTACTTC.

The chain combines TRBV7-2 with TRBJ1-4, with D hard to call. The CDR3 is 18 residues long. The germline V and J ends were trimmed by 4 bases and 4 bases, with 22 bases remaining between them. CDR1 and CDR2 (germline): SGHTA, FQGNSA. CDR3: CASSSATTQLRHNEKLFF. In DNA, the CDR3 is TGTGCCAGCAGCTCAGCCACAACACAGCTGCGACATAATGAAAAACTGTTTTTT. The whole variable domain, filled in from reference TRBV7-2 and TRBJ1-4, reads GAGVSQSPSNKVTEKGKDVELRCDPISGHTALYWYRQSLGQGLEFLIYFQGNSAPDKSGLPSDRFSAERTGGSVSTLTIQRTQQEDSAVYLCASSSATTQLRHNEKLFFGSGTQLSVL.

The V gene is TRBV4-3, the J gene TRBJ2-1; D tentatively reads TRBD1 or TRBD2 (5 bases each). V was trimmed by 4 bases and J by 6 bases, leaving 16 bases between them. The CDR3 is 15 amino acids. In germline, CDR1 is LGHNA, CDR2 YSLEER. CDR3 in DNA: TGCGCCAGCAGCCTAGACAGCGGCGTCTTCAATGAGCAGTTCTTC. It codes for CASSLDSGVFNEQFF.

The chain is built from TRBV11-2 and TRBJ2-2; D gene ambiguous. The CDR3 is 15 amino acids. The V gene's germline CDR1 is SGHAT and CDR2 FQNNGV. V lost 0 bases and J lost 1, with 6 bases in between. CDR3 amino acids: CASSLDSGNTGELFF. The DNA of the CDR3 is TGTGCCAGCAGCTTAGATTCTGGGAACACCGGGGAGCTGTTTTTT.

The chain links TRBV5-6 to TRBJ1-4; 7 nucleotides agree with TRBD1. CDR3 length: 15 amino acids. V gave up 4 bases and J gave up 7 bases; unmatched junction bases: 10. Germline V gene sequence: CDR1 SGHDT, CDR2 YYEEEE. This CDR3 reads CASSRSPGQSEKLFF. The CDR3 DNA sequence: TGTGCCAGCAGCAGAAGTCCGGGACAGAGTGAAAAACTGTTTTTT.